This TCR beta chain was documented in a study of cytomegalovirus exposure and HLA in healthy donors listed by TCRdb under 2017. About the study as a whole: In an earlier analysis of some 610 of the donors, around 300 Gb of sequence data and 90 million to 120 million unique TCR beta sequences from about 179 million T cells were reported. High-throughput TCR immunosequencing, statistical association of individual TCRs with disease status, and machine learning were combined to predict cytomegalovirus infection status. To study patterns of TCR occurrence, a later analysis re-analyzed previously published TCR beta repertoires from around 670 donors and added high-resolution HLA genotyping. On average, 235,054 unique TCR beta nucleotide sequences were sequenced per donor among 398 genotyped donors of the cohort, with roughly 18% of those sequences being non-productive. An earlier analysis of more than 450 of the donors used high-throughput TCR beta sequencing to judge whether each TCR beta V gene segment behaved as functional or pseudogenic. The number of typed donors differed by locus: roughly 620-640 for A, B, C, DRB1 and DQB1; some 500 for DQA1; 606 for DPA1; and roughly 470 for DPB1. Rather than drawing on any new phenotypic data, the later analysis identified candidate immune exposures from TCR beta sequences and the way those sequences occurred across donors. An early release covering just under 650 HLA-typed donors comprised 250 to 350 gigabases of sequencing data and around 80 million unique TCR sequences. A handful of DR-DQ haplotypes were handled as single units for association and clustering because linkage in the cohort was strong. The genetic ancestry cluster associated with self-reported Caucasian donors included 81% of the approximately 400 genotyped donors. Along with the approximately 600-subject first cohort, a separate validation cohort of some 130 different subjects was used. Every repertoire in the discovery cohort had been generated on one and the same sequencing platform. The study was designed to test whether signatures of past pathogen exposure could be identified by cataloging public T cell receptors. A later genetic analysis took genome-wide SNP genotypes for about 55% of the 666 donors and used that subset as a discovery cohort. Using immunosequencing, the study profiled T cell repertoires from about 620 subjects and related those repertoires to cytomegalovirus serostatus. Donor age, sex, ethnicity and CMV serostatus were compiled alongside the repertoire data. Both class I and class II loci were covered by HLA typing, at four-digit resolution.

Library creation used the immunoSEQ multiplex PCR assay. The multiplex PCR relied on a mix of 60 forward primers for TCR Vbeta segments and 13 reverse primers for TCR Jbeta segments. A multiplex PCR assay on genomic DNA amplified the CDR3 region of rearranged TCR beta genes. On the Illumina HiSeq System, the amplified TCR beta libraries were sequenced as 87-base-pair reads. The study's processing was this. In a later analysis, about 80 million unique TCR beta chains were counted across the approximately 620 repertoires, and some 10 million of these chains were shared by at least two donors. A nearest-neighbor algorithm error-corrected the raw reads and collapsed the reads into unique sequences, merging closely related sequences to remove PCR and sequencing errors. To assign V, D and J gene segments, CDR3 sequences were aligned to IMGT reference sequences. For a sequence to be retained, a match of at least six nucleotides to both a V gene segment and a J gene segment was required. A rearrangement counted as productive if the CDR3 had no stop codons and remained in frame with V and J, and every other rearrangement counted as non-productive. Following IMGT convention, CDR3 was defined as the stretch from the second conserved V-encoded cysteine up to the conserved J-encoded phenylalanine. Sequences without an unambiguous match to a single V gene segment were excluded from the earlier analysis of 500 to 700 of the donors. An earlier analysis of several hundred of the donors called V segments functional above 56.7% productive rearrangements and segregating when the between-donor standard deviation exceeded 5%. A statistical classification framework was built for diagnosing cytomegalovirus status from the catalog of TCR beta chain sequences. V and J gene assignment, in a later analysis, came from comparing TCR nucleotide sequences with IMGT/GENE-DB human TR gene sequences. Using the TCRdist pipeline, a later analysis assigned CDR3 sequences along with most-parsimonious VDJ recombination scenarios. In a later analysis, each TCR beta chain was defined by its CDR3 amino acid sequence together with its V-gene family, and reads lacking a unique V-gene family were excluded. To address suspected cross-contamination and a sequencing artifact, a later analysis removed 592 highly shared, low-generation-probability nucleotide sequences. For each public chain, a later analysis derived a clonal expansion index from normalized ranks of inferred template counts within each repertoire. In a later analysis, generation probabilities were computed with a VDJ recombination model fitted to out-of-frame rearrangements, and the resulting probabilities were checked against IGoR. Hypergeometric tests were used in a later analysis to score TCR-TCR, TCR-HLA and TCR-CMV co-occurrence, with a repertoire-size bias correction applied to the TCR pairs. A later analysis estimated false discovery rates by permuting HLA or CMV assignments 20 times. A later analysis grouped co-occurring TCRs with DBSCAN, adding TCRdist sequence similarity when clustering within HLA-allele-positive subsets. Repertoires with fewer than 30,000 or more than 120,000 public chains, plus five repertoires with anomalous nucleotide sharing, were excluded from co-occurrence clustering. The table was pulled from immuneACCESS by TCRdb, which kept in-frame rearrangements only. Such tables lose some clones; where checked, under half of the loss comes from unresolved V genes, and the rest has no known cause. The V and J calls and clone size are taken from that table; D and trimming were inferred from the DNA. The sample has some 190,000 clones on record, around four fifths of them singletons. In total, the top ten clones hold approximately 2% of the sample.

Study-wide conclusions, independent of this receptor: Broadly in line with IMGT annotations, most TCR beta V segments showed up in productive rearrangements about 87% or about 30% of the time in an earlier analysis of 450 to 600 of the donors. HLA typing was unavailable for some donors at each locus, so association tests used only the typed subset. The earlier analysis of about 600 of the donors excluded roughly 17 rarely observed V segments, including chromosome 9 orphons, because counts were too low. A total of 164 TCR beta chains were listed by the study as associated with cytomegalovirus. A later genetic analysis reported fewer N-insertions in productive TCRs among donors in an Asian-associated ancestry cluster than the roughly 690-donor mean. An association between a missense DCLRE1C variant and V-gene and J-gene trimming of TCR beta chains was found in a later genetic analysis and replicated in an independent cohort. A cluster of highly shared sequence variants was judged likely to be a technical artifact of the sequencing pipeline. Correlated functional status among segregating V segments might reflect linkage disequilibrium, but an unknown experimental factor could not be ruled out. According to a later analysis, parvovirus B19, influenza, CMV and Epstein-Barr virus appeared linked to several top co-occurrence clusters. When HLA alleles, especially DR and DQ, strongly co-occurred, TCR associations were difficult to assign to individual alleles. The only immune exposure information available for the cohort was CMV serostatus. According to a later analysis, TCR association rates differed among HLA loci, with DRB1 alleles showing the most associated TCRs and HLA-C alleles showing the fewest. A later analysis found that most CMV-associated TCR beta chains appeared HLA-restricted, with HLA associations seemingly driven largely by CMV exposure. Roughly uniform sequencing depth across donors was assumed in presence/absence analyses, although this assumption may not hold. The classifier was reported to diagnose cytomegalovirus status with high specificity and sensitivity in both the original and validation cohorts. While some public TCRs were present in many individuals, most TCR sequences turned up only very rarely across donors. The authors suggested that the approach could potentially be extended to other disease states and immunological phenotypes. In a later analysis, HLA-associated TCR beta chains showed more clonal expansion and lower generation probabilities than non-associated chains that were equally common. This cohort had only TCR beta chains sequenced, and the lack of alpha or paired-chain data limited which features could be detected. In a later analysis, some 17,000 TCR beta sequences were associated with specific HLA alleles at a false discovery rate of 0.05. A few of the identified cytomegalovirus-associated TCR beta chains were confirmed in vitro to be specific for cytomegalovirus antigens. A further reported finding was that TCR beta sequences accurately predicted the HLA-A and HLA-B alleles for most subjects in the first cohort. Some IMGT-functional V segments, including TRBV6-2 and TRBV6-3, could not be distinguished by the 87-base-pair reads and were therefore excluded.

Germline trimming: 5 bases from V, 2 bases from J; junction bases outside gene matches: 5. Looking up the germline V gene (reference sequence) yields CDR1 GTSNPN and CDR2 SVGIG. CDR3 length: 15 amino acids, cysteine to phenylalanine. Only CDR3 DNA remains: 45 bases, in frame from the first base. With respect to this clone: What antigen it recognizes has not been identified. Base qualities were left out, and no much larger clone turns up one base away.

In total, 666 healthy bone marrow donors made up the cohort. At the time of sampling, all cohort members were nominally healthy, though unrecorded immune exposures were likely present. The donor was CMV seronegative and belonged to the group of 350 to 400 seronegative cohort members. Every donor gave a peripheral blood sample, and the peripheral blood mononuclear cells from that sample were used for TCR beta sequencing. The Qiagen DNeasy Blood Extraction Kit was used to extract genomic DNA from the blood cell samples. The chain is assembled from TRBV30 and TRBJ2-3; TRBD2 agrees with 12 junctional bases. Sequencing was carried out using PBMCs. The TCR originated in a woman in her 30s in good health and CMV-seronegative. The CDR3 reads as follows: CAWGRLAGATDTQYF. The nucleotide sequence is TGTGCCTGGGGTAGACTAGCGGGGGCCACAGATACGCAGTATTTT.